This T cell receptor (beta chain) is drawn from a study of OX40 agonist ivuxolimab in advanced cancers. Study-wide context: Ivuxolimab was a fully human IgG2 agonistic monoclonal antibody targeting the costimulatory receptor OX40 (CD134). Intravenous ivuxolimab was administered to patients every 2 weeks at six dose levels: 0.01, 0.1, 0.3, 1.5, 3 and 10 mg/kg. Among the approximately 54 dose-escalation patients, 19 had hepatocellular carcinoma, about 15 melanoma, 9 renal cell carcinoma and 9 head and neck cancer. A male proportion of about 79% and a mean age of approximately 55 years, ranging from 23 to 79, were recorded for the dose-escalation cohort. Prior anti-PD-1, anti-PD-L1 or anti-CTLA-4 therapy was permitted, and checkpoint inhibitors had been received by about 37% of dose-escalation patients. Partial responses were achieved by three dose-escalation patients, of whom one had hepatocellular carcinoma and two had cutaneous melanoma. Peripheral TCRbeta sequencing was intended to test whether TCR sequence diversity was altered and clonal T-cell expansion was caused by ivuxolimab. The monotherapy dose-escalation portion (N of about 50 patients) of the phase I ivuxolimab trial is reported in the paper. General findings and caveats noted by the study authors: In the 0.1-3.0 mg/kg groups, partial responders were among the patients with the lowest normalized peripheral clonal expansion, particularly in CD8+ T cells. Which antigens the clonally expanded peripheral T cells were specific for was not determined. On average, CD8+ T cells showed more expanded clones than CD4+ T cells after ivuxolimab. At doses from 0.1 to 3.0 mg/kg, clonal expansion was seen in both CD4+ and CD8+ blood T cells between baseline and week 6. Low levels of normalized T-cell clonal expansion were also seen in some patients who did not respond.

The germline V gene provides CDR1 SGHTA and CDR2 FQGTGA. Trimming removed 2 bases from V and 4 bases from J; the gene matches leave 3 bases unexplained. Including the terminal cysteine and phenylalanine, the CDR3 comprises 15 residues. This entry keeps only the CDR3 DNA: 45 bases, framed from base 1. To sequence the TCRbeta CDR3 region, genomic DNA was isolated from the sorted cells. The immunoSEQ Assay was used for sequencing of TCRbeta CDR3 regions. This immuneACCESS table, as held by TCRdb, lists in-frame sequences with V and J called but not all clones. Of the missing ones, under half trace to an unresolved V gene in checked studies; the others have no known cause. Recorded for this sample are about 19,000 clones; about 88% of them occurred a single time. Of the sample, 50% is held by the ten largest clones. The trial excluded patients who had a history of autoimmune disease or were on systemic immunosuppression. In every dose cohort, peripheral blood was drawn for TCR sequencing at baseline, cycle 4 day 1, and cycle 7 day 1. Samples were obtained from an open-label, multicenter, first-in-human phase I dose-escalation trial of ivuxolimab. The trial enrolled adults with locally advanced or metastatic head and neck squamous cell, hepatocellular, melanoma or renal cell carcinoma. Before TCR sequencing, CD4+ and CD8+ T cells were separately sorted from peripheral blood.

Concerning this clone: Its antigen is currently not known. No qualities accompany the bases; no much larger clone lies one base away.

Specimen: CD4+ or CD8+ T cells sorted from blood, collected in a trial of the OX40 agonist ivuxolimab. The clonotype was recovered from an adult with an advanced solid tumor such as melanoma, head and neck, liver or kidney cancer. The chain is encoded by TRBV7-3 joined to TRBJ2-3, and 10 bases in between align with TRBD2. In nucleotides, the sequence is TGTGCCAGCAGCTTACTAGCGGGAGAGGCAGATACGCAGTATTTT. Its coded protein is CASSLLAGEADTQYF.